This T cell receptor beta chain was found in a study of early T cells in non-severe SARS-CoV-2 infection. This clonotype was seen ten or more times. V lost 7 bases and J 4 bases, leaving 17 bases between the germline ends. This CDR3 is 15 amino acids long. MiXCR, applied by TCRdb to the 5' RACE reads, yields one record per CDR3 protein. Here the sample spans tens of thousands of distinct CDR3 sequences, over 15% being singletons. The sequences come from whole blood, collected at baseline. This receptor was identified in an adult who was a healthcare worker with PCR-confirmed SARS-CoV-2 infection or an uninfected control (not recorded which). The rearrangement uses TRBV12-3 or TRBV12-4 and TRBJ2-1; D is ambiguous. The CDR3 spells CASTFGLYHYNEQFF. CDR3 in DNA: TGTGCCAGCACCTTCGGGCTGTACCATTACAATGAGCAGTTCTTC.